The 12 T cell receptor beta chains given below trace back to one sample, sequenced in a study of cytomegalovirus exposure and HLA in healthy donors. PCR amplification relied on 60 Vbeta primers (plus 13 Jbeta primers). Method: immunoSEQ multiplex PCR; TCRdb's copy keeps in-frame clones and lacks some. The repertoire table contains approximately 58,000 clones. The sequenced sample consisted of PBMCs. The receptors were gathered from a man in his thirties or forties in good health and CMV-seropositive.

The CDR3 nucleotides are TGTGCCAGCAGCCTACGGCGGGGTGGGGAAAAACTGTTTTTT. It encodes CASSLRRGGEKLFF. This chain connects TRBV6-5 to TRBJ1-4, with no clear D. This CDR3 has 14 residues. Looked up from germline, CDR1 is MNHEY and CDR2 is SVGAGI. V gave up 6 bases and J gave up 8 bases, with 16 bases separating them.

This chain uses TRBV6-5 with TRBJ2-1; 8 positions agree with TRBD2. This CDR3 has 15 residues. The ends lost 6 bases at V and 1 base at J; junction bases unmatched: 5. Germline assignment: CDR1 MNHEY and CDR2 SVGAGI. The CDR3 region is CASRIAGFSYNEQFF. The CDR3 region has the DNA TGTGCCAGCAGGATAGCGGGATTTTCCTACAATGAGCAGTTCTTC.

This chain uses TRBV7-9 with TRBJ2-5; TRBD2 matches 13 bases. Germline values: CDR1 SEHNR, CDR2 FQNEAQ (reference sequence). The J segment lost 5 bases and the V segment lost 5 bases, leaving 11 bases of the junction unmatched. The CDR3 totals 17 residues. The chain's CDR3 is CASSPATGLAGRETQYF. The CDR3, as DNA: TGTGCCAGCAGCCCCGCTACGGGACTAGCGGGACGGGAGACCCAGTACTTC. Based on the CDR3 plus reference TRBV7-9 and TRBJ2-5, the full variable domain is DTGVSQNPRHKITKRGQNVTFRCDPISEHNRLYWYRQTLGQGPEFLTYFQNEAQLEKSRLLSDRFSAERPKGSFSTLEIQRTEQGDSAMYLCASSPATGLAGRETQYFGPGTRLLVL.

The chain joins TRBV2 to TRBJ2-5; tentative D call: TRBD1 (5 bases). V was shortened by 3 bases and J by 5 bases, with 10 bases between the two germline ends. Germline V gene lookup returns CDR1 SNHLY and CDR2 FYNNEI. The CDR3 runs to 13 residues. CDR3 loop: CASSEAGWETQYF. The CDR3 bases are TGTGCCAGCAGTGAGGCAGGGTGGGAGACCCAGTACTTC.

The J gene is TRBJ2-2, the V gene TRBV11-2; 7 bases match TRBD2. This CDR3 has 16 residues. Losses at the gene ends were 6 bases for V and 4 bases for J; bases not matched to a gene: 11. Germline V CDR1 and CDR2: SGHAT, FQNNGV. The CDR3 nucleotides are TGTGCCAGCAGGTGGCCTGGGAGGGTAGGCACCGGGGAGCTGTTTTTT. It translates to CASRWPGRVGTGELFF.

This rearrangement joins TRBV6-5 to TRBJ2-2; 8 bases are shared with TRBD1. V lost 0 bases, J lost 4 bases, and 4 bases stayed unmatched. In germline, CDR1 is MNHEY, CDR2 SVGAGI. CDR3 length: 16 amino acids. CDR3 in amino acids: CASSYSLTGGTGELFF. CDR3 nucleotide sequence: TGTGCCAGCAGTTACTCTCTCACAGGGGGCACCGGGGAGCTGTTTTTT.

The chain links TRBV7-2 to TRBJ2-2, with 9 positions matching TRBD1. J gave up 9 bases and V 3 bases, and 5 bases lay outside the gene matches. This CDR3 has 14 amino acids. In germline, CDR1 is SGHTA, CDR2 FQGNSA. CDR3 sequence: CASSLGQGSRELFF. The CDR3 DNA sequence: TGTGCCAGCAGCTTGGGACAGGGCTCCAGGGAGCTGTTTTTT.

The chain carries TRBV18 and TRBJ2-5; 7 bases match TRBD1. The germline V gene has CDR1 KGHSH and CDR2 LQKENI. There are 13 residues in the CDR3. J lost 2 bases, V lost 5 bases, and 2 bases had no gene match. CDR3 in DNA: TGTGCCAGCTCAAGGGGACAGCAAGAGACCCAGTACTTC. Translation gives CASSRGQQETQYF.

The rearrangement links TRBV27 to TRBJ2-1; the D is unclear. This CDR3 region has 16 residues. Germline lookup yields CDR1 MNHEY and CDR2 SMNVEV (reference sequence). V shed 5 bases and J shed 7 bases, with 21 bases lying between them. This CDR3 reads CASSPNSLRVSNEQFF. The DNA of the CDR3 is TGTGCCAGCAGTCCCAATAGTCTGCGTGTCTCGAATGAGCAGTTCTTC.

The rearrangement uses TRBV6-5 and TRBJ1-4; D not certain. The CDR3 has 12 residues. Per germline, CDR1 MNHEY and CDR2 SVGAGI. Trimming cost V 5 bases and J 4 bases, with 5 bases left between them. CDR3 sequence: CASSGSNEKLFF. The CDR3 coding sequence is TGTGCCAGCAGTGGGAGTAATGAAAAACTGTTTTTT.

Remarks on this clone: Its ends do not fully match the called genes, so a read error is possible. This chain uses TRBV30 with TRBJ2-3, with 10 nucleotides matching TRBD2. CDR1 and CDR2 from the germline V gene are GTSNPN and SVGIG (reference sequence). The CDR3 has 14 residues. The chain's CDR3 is CAWRLAGYADKQYF. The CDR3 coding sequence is TGTGCCTGGAGACTAGCGGGGTACGCAGATAAGCAGTATTTT. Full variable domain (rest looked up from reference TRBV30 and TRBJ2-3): SQTIHQWPATLVQPVGSPLSLECTVEGTSNPNLYWYRQAAGRGLQLLFYSVGIGQISSEVPQNLSASRPQDRQFILSSKKLLLSDSGFYLCAWRLAGYADKQYFGPGTRLTVL.

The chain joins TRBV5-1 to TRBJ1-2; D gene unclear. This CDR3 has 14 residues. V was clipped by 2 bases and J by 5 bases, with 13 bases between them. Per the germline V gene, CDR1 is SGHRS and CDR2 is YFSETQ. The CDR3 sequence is CASSLYPEEYGYTF. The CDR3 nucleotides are TGCGCCAGCAGCTTATACCCGGAGGAGTATGGCTACACCTTC.